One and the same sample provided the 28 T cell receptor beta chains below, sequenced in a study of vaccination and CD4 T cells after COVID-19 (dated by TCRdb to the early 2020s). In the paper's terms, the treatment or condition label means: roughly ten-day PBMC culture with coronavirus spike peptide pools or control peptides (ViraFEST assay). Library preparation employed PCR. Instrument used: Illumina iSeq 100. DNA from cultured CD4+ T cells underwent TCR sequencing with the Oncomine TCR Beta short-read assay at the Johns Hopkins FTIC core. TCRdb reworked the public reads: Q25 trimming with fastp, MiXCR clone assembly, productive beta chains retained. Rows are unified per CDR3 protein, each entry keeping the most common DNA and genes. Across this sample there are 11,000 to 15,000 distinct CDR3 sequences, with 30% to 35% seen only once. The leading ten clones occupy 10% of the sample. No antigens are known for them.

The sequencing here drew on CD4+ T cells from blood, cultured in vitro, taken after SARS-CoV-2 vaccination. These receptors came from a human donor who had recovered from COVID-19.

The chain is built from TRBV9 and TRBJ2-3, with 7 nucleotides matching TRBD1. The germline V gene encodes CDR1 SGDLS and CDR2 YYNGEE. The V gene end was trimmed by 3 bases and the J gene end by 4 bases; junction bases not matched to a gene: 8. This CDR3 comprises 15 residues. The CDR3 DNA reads TGTGCCAGCAGCGGAAGGGACAGAGCTGCAGATACGCAGTATTTT. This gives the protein CASSGRDRAADTQYF.

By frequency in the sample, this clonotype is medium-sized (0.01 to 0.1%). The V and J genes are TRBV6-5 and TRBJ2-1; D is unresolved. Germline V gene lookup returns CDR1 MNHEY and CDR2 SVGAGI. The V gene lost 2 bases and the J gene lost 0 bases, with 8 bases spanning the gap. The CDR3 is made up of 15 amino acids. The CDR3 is CASSYHPSSYNEQFF. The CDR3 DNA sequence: TGTGCCAGCAGTTACCACCCGAGCTCCTACAATGAGCAGTTCTTC.

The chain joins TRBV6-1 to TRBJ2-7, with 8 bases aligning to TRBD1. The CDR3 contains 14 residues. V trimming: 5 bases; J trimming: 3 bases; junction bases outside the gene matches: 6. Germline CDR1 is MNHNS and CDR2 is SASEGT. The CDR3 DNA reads TGTGCCAGCAGTCGGACAGGGAACGGCTACGAGCAGTACTTC. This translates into CASSRTGNGYEQYF.

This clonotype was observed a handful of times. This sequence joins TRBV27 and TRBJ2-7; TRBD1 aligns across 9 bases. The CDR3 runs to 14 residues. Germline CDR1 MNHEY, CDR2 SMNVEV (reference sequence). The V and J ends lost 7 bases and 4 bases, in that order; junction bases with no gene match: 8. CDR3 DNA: TGTGCCAGCACGTCACAGGGGGCTGGGTACGAGCAGTACTTC. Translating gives CASTSQGAGYEQYF.

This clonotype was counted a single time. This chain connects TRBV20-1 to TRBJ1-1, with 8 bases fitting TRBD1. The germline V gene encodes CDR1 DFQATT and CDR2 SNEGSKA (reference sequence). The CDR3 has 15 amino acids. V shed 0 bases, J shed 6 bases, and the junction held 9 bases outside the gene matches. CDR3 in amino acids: CSARDQGAPGAEAFF. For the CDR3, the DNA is TGCAGTGCTAGAGATCAGGGGGCGCCGGGAGCTGAAGCTTTCTTT.

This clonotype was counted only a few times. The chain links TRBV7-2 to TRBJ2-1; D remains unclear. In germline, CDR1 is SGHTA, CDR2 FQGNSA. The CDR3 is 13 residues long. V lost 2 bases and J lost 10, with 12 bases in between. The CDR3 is CASSLQSPREQFF. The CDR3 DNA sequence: TGTGCCAGCAGCTTACAAAGTCCGCGAGAGCAGTTCTTC.

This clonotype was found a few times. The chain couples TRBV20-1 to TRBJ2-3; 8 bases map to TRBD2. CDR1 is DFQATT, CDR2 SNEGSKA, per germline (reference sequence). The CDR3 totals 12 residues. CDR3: CTIGGDADTQYF. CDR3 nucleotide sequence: TGCACAATCGGGGGGGATGCAGATACGCAGTATTTT.

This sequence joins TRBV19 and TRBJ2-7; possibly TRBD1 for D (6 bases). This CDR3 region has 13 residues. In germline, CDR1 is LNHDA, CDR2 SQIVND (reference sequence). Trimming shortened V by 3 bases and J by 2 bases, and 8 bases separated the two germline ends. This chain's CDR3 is CASSIRGPYEQYF. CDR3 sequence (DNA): TGTGCCAGTAGTATCAGGGGTCCCTACGAGCAGTACTTC. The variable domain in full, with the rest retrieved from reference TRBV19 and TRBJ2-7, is DGGITQSPKYLFRKEGQNVTLSCEQNLNHDAMYWYRQDPGQGLRLIYYSQIVNDFQKGDIAEGYSVSREKKESFPLTVTSAQKNPTAFYLCASSIRGPYEQYFGPGTRLTVT.

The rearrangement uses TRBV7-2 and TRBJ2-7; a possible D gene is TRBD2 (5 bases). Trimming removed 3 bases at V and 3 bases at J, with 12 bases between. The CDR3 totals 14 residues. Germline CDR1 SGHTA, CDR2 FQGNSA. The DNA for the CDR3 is TGTGCCAGCAGCTTGTCGGCGGGCATCTACGAGCAGTACTTC. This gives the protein CASSLSAGIYEQYF. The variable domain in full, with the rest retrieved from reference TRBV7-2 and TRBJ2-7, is GAGVSQSPSNKVTEKGKDVELRCDPISGHTALYWYRQSLGQGLEFLIYFQGNSAPDKSGLPSDRFSAERTGGSVSTLTIQRTQQEDSAVYLCASSLSAGIYEQYFGPGTRLTVT.

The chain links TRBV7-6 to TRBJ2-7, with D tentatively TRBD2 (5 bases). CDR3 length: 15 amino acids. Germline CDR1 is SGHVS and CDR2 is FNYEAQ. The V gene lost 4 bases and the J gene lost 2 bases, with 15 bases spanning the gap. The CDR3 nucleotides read TGTGCCAGCAGCTCCGGACTTGGGCCCGCCTACGAGCAGTACTTC. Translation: CASSSGLGPAYEQYF.

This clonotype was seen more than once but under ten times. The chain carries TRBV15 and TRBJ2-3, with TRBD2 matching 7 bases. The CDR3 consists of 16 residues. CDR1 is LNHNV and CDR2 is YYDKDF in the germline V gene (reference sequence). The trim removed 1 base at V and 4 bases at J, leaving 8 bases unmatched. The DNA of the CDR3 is TGTGCCACCAGCAGAGTGGACGGGAGGCCCCCAGATACGCAGTATTTT. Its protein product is CATSRVDGRPPDTQYF.

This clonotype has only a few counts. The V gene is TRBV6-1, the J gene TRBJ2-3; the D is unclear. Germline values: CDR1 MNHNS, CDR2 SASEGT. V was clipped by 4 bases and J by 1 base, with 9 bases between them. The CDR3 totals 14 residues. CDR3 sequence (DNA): TGTGCCAGCAGTGCCCAGGCAGGCACAGATACGCAGTATTTT. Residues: CASSAQAGTDTQYF.

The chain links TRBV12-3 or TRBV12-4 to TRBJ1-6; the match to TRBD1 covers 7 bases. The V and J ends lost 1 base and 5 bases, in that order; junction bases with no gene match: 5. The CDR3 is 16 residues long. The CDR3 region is CASSLVPTGNNSPLHF. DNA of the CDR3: TGTGCCAGCAGTTTAGTCCCGACAGGGAATAATTCACCCCTCCACTTT.

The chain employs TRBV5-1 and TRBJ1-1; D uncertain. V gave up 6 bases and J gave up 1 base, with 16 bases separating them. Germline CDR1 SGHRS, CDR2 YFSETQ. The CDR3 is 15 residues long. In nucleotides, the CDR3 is TGCGCCAGCACCAGCGGGTATTGGGGGAACACTGAAGCTTTCTTT. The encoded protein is CASTSGYWGNTEAFF.

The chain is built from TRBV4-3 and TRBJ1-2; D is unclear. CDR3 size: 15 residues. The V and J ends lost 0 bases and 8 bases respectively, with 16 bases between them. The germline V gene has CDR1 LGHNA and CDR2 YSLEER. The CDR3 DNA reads TGCGCCAGCAGCCAAGATGGATTTGGGGAGGAAGGCTACACCTTC. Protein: CASSQDGFGEEGYTF.

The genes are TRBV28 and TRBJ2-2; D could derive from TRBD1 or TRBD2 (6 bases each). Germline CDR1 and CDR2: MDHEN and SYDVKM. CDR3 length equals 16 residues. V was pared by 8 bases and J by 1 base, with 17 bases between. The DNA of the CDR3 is TGTGCCAGCTTAGGGGGAGGACACATGAACACCGGGGAGCTGTTTTTT. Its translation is CASLGGGHMNTGELFF.

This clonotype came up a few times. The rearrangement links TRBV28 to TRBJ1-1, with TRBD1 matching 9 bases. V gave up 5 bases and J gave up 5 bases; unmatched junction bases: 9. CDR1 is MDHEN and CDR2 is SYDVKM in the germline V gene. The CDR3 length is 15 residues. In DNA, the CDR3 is TGTGCCAGCAGTCCCGGGACAGGGTTCTCAACTGAAGCTTTCTTT. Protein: CASSPGTGFSTEAFF.

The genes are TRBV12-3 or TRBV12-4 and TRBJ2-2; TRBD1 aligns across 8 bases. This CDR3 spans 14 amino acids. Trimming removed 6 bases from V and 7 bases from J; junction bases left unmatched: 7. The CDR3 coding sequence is TGTGCCAGCAGCCCACAGGGGGGAAGCGGGGAGCTGTTTTTT. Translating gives CASSPQGGSGELFF.

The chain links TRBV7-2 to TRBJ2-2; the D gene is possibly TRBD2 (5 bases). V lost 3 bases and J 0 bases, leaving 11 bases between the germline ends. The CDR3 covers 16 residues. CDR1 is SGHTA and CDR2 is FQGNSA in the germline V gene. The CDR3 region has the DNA TGTGCCAGCAGCTTTGTAGCGCGCGCGAACACCGGGGAGCTGTTTTTT. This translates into CASSFVARANTGELFF.

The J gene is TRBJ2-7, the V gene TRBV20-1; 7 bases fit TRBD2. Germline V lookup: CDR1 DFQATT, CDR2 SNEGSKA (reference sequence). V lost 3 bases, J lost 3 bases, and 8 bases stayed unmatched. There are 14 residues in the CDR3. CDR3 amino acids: CSASRASGNYEQYF. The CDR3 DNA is TGCAGTGCTAGTAGGGCTAGCGGAAACTACGAGCAGTACTTC.

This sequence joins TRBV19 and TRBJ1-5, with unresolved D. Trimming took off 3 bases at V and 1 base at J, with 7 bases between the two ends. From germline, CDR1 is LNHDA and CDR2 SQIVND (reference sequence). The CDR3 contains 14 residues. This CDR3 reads CASSIAGSNQPQHF. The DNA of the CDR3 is TGTGCCAGTAGTATCGCAGGCAGCAATCAGCCCCAGCATTTT.

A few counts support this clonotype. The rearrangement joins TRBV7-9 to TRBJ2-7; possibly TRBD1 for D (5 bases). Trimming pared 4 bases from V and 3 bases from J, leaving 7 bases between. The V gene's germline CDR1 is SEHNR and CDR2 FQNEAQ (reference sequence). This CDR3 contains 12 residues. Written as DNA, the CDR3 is TGTGCCAGCAGCTCAGGGAACTACGAGCAGTACTTC. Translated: CASSSGNYEQYF. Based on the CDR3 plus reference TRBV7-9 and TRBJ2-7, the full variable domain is DTGVSQNPRHKITKRGQNVTFRCDPISEHNRLYWYRQTLGQGPEFLTYFQNEAQLEKSRLLSDRFSAERPKGSFSTLEIQRTEQGDSAMYLCASSSGNYEQYFGPGTRLTVT.

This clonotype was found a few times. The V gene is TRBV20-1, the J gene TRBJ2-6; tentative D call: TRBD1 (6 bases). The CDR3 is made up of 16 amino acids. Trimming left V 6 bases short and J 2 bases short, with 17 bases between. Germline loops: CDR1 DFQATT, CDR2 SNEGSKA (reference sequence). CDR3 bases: TGCAGTGCCCCCCCCACAGGGAGTACTGGGGCCAACGTCCTGACTTTC. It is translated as CSAPPTGSTGANVLTF.

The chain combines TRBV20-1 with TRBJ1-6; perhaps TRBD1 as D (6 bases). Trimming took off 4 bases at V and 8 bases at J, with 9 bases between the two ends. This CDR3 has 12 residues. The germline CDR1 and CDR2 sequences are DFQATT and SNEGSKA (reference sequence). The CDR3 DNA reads TGCAGTGCTATACGACAGGATTCACCCCTCCACTTT. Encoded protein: CSAIRQDSPLHF.

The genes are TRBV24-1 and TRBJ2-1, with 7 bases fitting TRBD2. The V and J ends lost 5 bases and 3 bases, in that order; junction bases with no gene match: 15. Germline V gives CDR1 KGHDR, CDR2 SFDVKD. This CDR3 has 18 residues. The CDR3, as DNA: TGTGCCACCAGTGCGGGAAGGACCTCAGGACTAGACTACAATGAGCAGTTCTTC. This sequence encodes CATSAGRTSGLDYNEQFF.

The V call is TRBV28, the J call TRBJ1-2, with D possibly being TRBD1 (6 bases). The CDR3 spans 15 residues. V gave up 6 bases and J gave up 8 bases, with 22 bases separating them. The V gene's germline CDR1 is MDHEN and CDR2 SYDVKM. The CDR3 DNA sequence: TGTGCCAGCAGCACACCCAGGGAGACAGGCGGCGGCTACACCTTC. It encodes CASSTPRETGGGYTF.

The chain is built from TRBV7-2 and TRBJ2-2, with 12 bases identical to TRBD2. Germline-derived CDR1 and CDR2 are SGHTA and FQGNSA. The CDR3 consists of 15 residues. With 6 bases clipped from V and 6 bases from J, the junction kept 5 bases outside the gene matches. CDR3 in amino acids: CASSRLAGVSGELFF. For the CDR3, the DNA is TGTGCCAGCAGTAGACTAGCGGGAGTTTCCGGGGAGCTGTTTTTT.

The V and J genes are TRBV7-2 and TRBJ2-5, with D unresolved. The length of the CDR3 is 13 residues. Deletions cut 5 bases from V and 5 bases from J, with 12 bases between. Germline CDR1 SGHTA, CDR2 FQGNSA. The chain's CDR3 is CASSLGSPETQYF. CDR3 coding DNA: TGTGCCAGCAGCCTCGGTTCGCCGGAGACCCAGTACTTC.